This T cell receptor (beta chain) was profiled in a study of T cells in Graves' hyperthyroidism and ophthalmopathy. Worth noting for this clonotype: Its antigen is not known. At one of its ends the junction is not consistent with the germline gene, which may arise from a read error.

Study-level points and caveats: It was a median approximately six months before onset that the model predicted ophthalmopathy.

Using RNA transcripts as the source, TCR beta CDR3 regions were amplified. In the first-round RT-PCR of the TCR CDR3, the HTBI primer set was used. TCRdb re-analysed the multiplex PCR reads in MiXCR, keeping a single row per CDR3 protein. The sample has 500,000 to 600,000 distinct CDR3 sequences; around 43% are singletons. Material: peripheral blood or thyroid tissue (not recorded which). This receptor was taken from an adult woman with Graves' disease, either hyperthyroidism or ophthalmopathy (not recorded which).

The CDR3 sequence is CSGVDTYYEQCF. As DNA, the CDR3 is TGCAGCGGCGTGGACACCTACTACGAGCAGTGCTTC. The genes are TRBV29-1 and TRBJ2-7; D possibly corresponds to TRBD1 (5 bases). Germline lookup yields CDR1 SQVTM and CDR2 ANQGSEA. The CDR3 has 12 amino acids.